These 7 T cell receptor beta chains came from one sample sequenced in a study of T cell changes during pregnancy in multiple sclerosis. Assay used: immunoSEQ multiplex PCR; TCRdb lists only in-frame clones, some missing. The sample records about 48,000 clones, around 92% being singletons. The starting material was CD4+ T cells from peripheral blood mononuclear cells, obtained in the second trimester of pregnancy. The receptors originated from a female donor in good health, enrolled as a control in a pregnancy study.

V is TRBV7-8 and J is TRBJ1-5; 7 nucleotides match TRBD1. This CDR3 is 17 amino acids long. J gave up 3 bases and V 0 bases, and 8 bases lay outside the gene matches. CDR1 and CDR2 (germline): SGHVS, FQNEAQ. This CDR3 is CASSLALKTGLNQPQHF. CDR3 in DNA: TGTGCCAGCAGCTTAGCGCTCAAGACAGGGCTCAATCAGCCCCAGCATTTT.

This chain joins TRBV9 and TRBJ1-2; D is unresolved. Per germline, CDR1 SGDLS and CDR2 YYNGEE. V was trimmed by 0 bases and J by 2 bases, leaving 11 bases between them. The CDR3 has 15 amino acids. The CDR3 reads CASSVGLEPNYGYTF. CDR3 sequence (DNA): TGTGCCAGCAGCGTAGGATTAGAGCCAAACTATGGCTACACCTTC.

The rearrangement joins TRBV5-3 to TRBJ2-7, with a possible D match to TRBD2 (5 bases). TRBV5-3 qualifies as an ORF whose function is uncertain. The CDR3 has 13 amino acids. The V end lost 2 bases, the J end lost 2 bases, and 8 bases lay between the germline ends. The CDR3 DNA reads as TGTGCCAGAAGCTTCGGAGGTGCCTACGAGCAGTACTTC. Translated: CARSFGGAYEQYF.

The CDR3 loop reads CASKPTGGPSGNTIYF. Here the CDR3 DNA reads TGTGCCAGCAAACCTACAGGGGGCCCCTCTGGAAACACCATATATTTT. The chain has TRBV28 and TRBJ1-3; 9 bases match TRBD1. Germline-derived CDR1 and CDR2 are MDHEN and SYDVKM. Trimming cost V 7 bases and J 0 bases; bases outside gene matches: 7. This CDR3 comprises 16 residues.

By its share, this clone is medium-sized. This chain connects TRBV23-1 to TRBJ2-7, with 7 bases lining up with TRBD1. TRBV23-1 falls under the ORF class, with uncertain function. There are 14 residues in the CDR3. V lost 4 bases to trimming and J lost 2 bases; unmatched junction nucleotides: 5. CDR3 nucleotide sequence: TGCGCCAGCAGTCTCGCGACAGGGCCCTACGAGCAGTACTTC. Translation: CASSLATGPYEQYF.

The chain has TRBV10-3 and TRBJ1-2; TRBD1 is a possible D gene (6 bases). Germline V lookup: CDR1 ENHRY, CDR2 SYGVKD. With 4 bases removed from V and 8 bases from J, the gap between germline ends came to 8 bases. The CDR3 sequence is 11 residues long. CDR3 sequence reads: CAISGTGGYTF. CDR3 in DNA: TGTGCCATCAGTGGTACAGGGGGCTACACCTTC.

The genes are TRBV14 and TRBJ2-1; TRBD2 aligns across 12 bases. CDR1 SGHDN and CDR2 FVKESK come from the germline V gene. The CDR3 extends over 19 amino acids. Losses at the gene ends were 4 bases for V and 1 base for J; bases not matched to a gene: 11. CDR3 sequence: CASSPGLAGGLRSYNEQFF. CDR3 DNA sequence: TGTGCCAGCAGCCCGGGGCTAGCGGGGGGGCTAAGGTCCTACAATGAGCAGTTCTTC.